Below, 10 T cell receptor beta chains from the same sample are listed, as sequenced in a study of T cell repertoires and HLA-DP antigens. Libraries were prepared by immunoSEQ multiplex PCR; TCRdb keeps only in-frame clonotypes and omits some of them. The sample has some 110,000 clones, 85% to 95% seen once; the top ten hold approximately 0.25%. Their antigen targets remain unknown. The specimen was CD4+ T cells from PBMCs. The receptors here all came from a woman aged 18-29 years in good health and CMV-seronegative.

The chain couples TRBV7-8 to TRBJ2-7, with D perhaps TRBD1 (6 bases). The CDR3 has 15 amino acids. V was trimmed by 2 bases and J by 4 bases, leaving 15 bases between them. CDR1 and CDR2 (germline): SGHVS, FQNEAQ. CDR3 amino acids: CASSLSTGPTYEQYF. In nucleotides, the CDR3 is TGTGCCAGCAGCTTATCAACAGGGCCGACTTACGAGCAGTACTTC.

The chain employs TRBV27 and TRBJ1-5; D remains unclear. There are 13 residues in the CDR3. The germline gives CDR1 MNHEY, CDR2 SMNVEV (reference sequence). The V and J ends lost 5 bases and 7 bases respectively, with 12 bases between them. CDR3 nucleotides: TGTGCCAGCAGTCAACGGACGGGGCAGCCCCAGCATTTT. Protein product: CASSQRTGQPQHF.

The chain carries TRBV19 and TRBJ2-4; 9 positions agree with TRBD1. The CDR3 covers 13 residues. Trimming took 5 bases from V and 6 from J; bases not matched to a gene: 2. CDR1 and CDR2 (germline): LNHDA, SQIVND (reference sequence). CDR3 residues: CASSLQGANIQYF. The CDR3 bases are TGTGCCAGTAGTTTACAGGGGGCAAACATTCAGTACTTC.

This chain joins TRBV18 and TRBJ1-1; no firm D call. In germline, CDR1 is KGHSH, CDR2 LQKENI. Trimming pared 2 bases from V and 0 bases from J, leaving 4 bases between. The CDR3 has 13 amino acids. The CDR3 loop is CASSPSVNTEAFF. CDR3 nucleotide sequence: TGTGCCAGCTCACCATCAGTGAACACTGAAGCTTTCTTT.

The CDR3 protein is CASSGSTGTLRSYEQYF. The CDR3 bases are TGTGCCAGCAGTGGATCCACCGGGACATTAAGGTCCTACGAGCAGTACTTC. The V call is TRBV2, the J call TRBJ2-7; D is possibly TRBD1 (6 bases). The germline V gene has CDR1 SNHLY and CDR2 FYNNEI. The CDR3 consists of 17 residues. V lost 4 bases and J 1 base, leaving 20 bases between the germline ends.

This chain connects TRBV28 to TRBJ2-7; D assignment may be TRBD1 or TRBD2 (5 bases each). Germline values: CDR1 MDHEN, CDR2 SYDVKM. Trimming shortened V by 5 bases and J by 3 bases, and 20 bases separated the two germline ends. This CDR3 is 16 amino acids long. CDR3 DNA: TGTGCCAGCAGTGGACGAACTGGGGACGGAAGCTACGAGCAGTACTTC. It specifies CASSGRTGDGSYEQYF.

This clone has only a few counts. The V call is TRBV19, the J call TRBJ1-2; 7 bases line up with TRBD1. CDR3 length: 14 residues. CDR1 and CDR2 (germline): LNHDA, SQIVND (reference sequence). The V segment lost 2 bases and the J segment 5 bases; nucleotides outside the gene matches: 5. CDR3 DNA sequence: TGTGCCAGTAGTATACCGACAGGGCGTTATGGCTACACCTTC. Protein: CASSIPTGRYGYTF.

The chain uses TRBV7-2 and TRBJ2-5; possibly TRBD2 for D (7 bases). The V gene's germline CDR1 is SGHTA and CDR2 FQGNSA. V was pared by 0 bases and J by 5 bases, with 13 bases between. CDR3 length equals 15 residues. The CDR3 sequence is CASSLAGGPGETQYF. The CDR3 DNA follows: TGTGCCAGCAGCTTAGCGGGGGGGCCTGGGGAGACCCAGTACTTC.

V usage is TRBV14 and J usage is TRBJ2-5, with 8 bases matching TRBD2. V lost 4 bases, J lost 4 bases, and 8 bases stayed unmatched. The CDR3 runs 15 residues. Germline lookup yields CDR1 SGHDN and CDR2 FVKESK. The CDR3 here is CASSRPGLGLETQYF. The CDR3 DNA is TGTGCCAGCAGCCGCCCGGGACTAGGACTAGAGACCCAGTACTTC.

The chain is built from TRBV11-2 and TRBJ2-2, with TRBD1 matching over 8 bases. This CDR3 region has 15 residues. The V gene end was trimmed by 5 bases and the J gene end by 6 bases; junction bases not matched to a gene: 8. Germline CDR1 is SGHAT and CDR2 is FQNNGV. In nucleotides, the CDR3 is TGTGCCAGCAGCAGAGACAGGGGACTGCCCGGGGAGCTGTTTTTT. It specifies CASSRDRGLPGELFF.